This T cell receptor beta chain stems from a study of identical twins. Germline CDR1 is DFQATT and CDR2 is SNEGSKA (reference sequence). V lost 0 bases and J 4 bases, leaving 15 bases between the germline ends. The length of the CDR3 is 15 residues. TCRdb recomputed calls from the 5' RACE reads with MiXCR, one row per CDR3 protein. The sample has 1,800,000 or so distinct CDR3 sequences, more than 30% seen once. The J gene is TRBJ1-2, the V gene TRBV20-1; a possible D gene is TRBD1 (6 bases). The sequence derives from a newborn girl in good health. Sequencing was done on a sample of cord blood. CDR3 amino acids: CSARDRTVGGYGYTF. The DNA of the CDR3 is TGCAGTGCTAGAGATAGGACAGTCGGAGGCTATGGCTACACCTTC.